A single T cell receptor beta chain is shown here with its context. The antigen is unknown. Nashville, Tennessee was home to all donors, each a Caucasian adult. Some clones are missing from TCRdb's copy, which holds only in-frame ones; the method was immunoSEQ multiplex PCR. The table shows a few million clones, with around nine tenths occurring only once. The source of the sample is a study of shared clonotypes between healthy human individuals. As for the study in general: In total, the donors were a couple of women and a few men aged 18 to 49. General study results and limits: Naive CD4 clonotype sharing across several donors was approximately 5.2%. With few donors, the genetic and exposure-history diversity represented was limited.

This CDR3 contains 14 residues. Germline V gives CDR1 SGHTA, CDR2 FQGNSA. V was cut by 5 bases and J by 7 bases, with 14 bases left in between. The J gene is TRBJ1-4, the V gene TRBV7-2, with TRBD1 as a possible D gene (5 bases). The receptor comes from a man younger than 35 in good health. The sample consisted of naive CD4+ T cells sorted from blood. The subset denotes: CD45RA+ positively selected. The CDR3 loop is CASSHRDPPEKLFF. CDR3 bases: TGTGCCAGCAGCCACCGGGACCCTCCTGAAAAACTGTTTTTT.